The clone carrying this T cell receptor beta chain was counted only a few times. Its antigen is unknown. Investigators isolated RNA and reverse transcribed it into cDNA to act as the sequencing template. Only in-frame clones appear in the TCRdb table, and some are missing; sequencing was by immunoSEQ multiplex PCR. This sample has around 150,000 clones, with about 60% found just once. V lost 7 bases to trimming and J lost 3 bases, with 16 bases between them. CDR1 and CDR2 (germline): SGHRS, YFSETQ. CDR3 length: 14 residues. Sorted out of PBMCs were CD4+ T cells and CD8+ T cells. The data are from a study of CD8+ T cells in alopecia areata. Points from the study as a whole: The study found higher clonality in lesional than normal scalp, especially in alopecia totalis/universalis.

The TCR originated in a human donor in good health. This rearrangement joins TRBV5-1 to TRBJ1-1; D is possibly TRBD1 (6 bases). Source material: CD4+ T cells sorted from blood. As DNA, the CDR3 is TGCGCCAGCGGAAAAACAGGGAAGGACACTGAAGCTTTCTTT. This gives the protein CASGKTGKDTEAFF.